This entry lists 25 T cell receptor beta chains sequenced from one sample in a study of blood T cell repertoires in COVID-19. Measured with immunoSEQ multiplex PCR; TCRdb has only the in-frame clones, and not every one. The sample holds around 260,000 clones, approximately 93% seen once. The sequenced sample consisted of peripheral blood. The receptor source for this set is a woman aged 25 to 45 with COVID-19, enrolled during active disease.

This chain uses TRBV29-1 with TRBJ2-7; 9 positions agree with TRBD1. In germline, CDR1 is SQVTM, CDR2 ANQGSEA. Trimming removed 7 bases from V and 5 bases from J; junction bases left unmatched: 12. The CDR3 consists of 14 residues. The CDR3 loop reads CSALPGQGYHEQYF. DNA for the CDR3: TGCAGCGCCCTTCCGGGACAGGGCTACCACGAGCAGTACTTC.

The rearrangement links TRBV27 to TRBJ2-3, with 12 bases matching TRBD2. This CDR3 comprises 17 residues. Germline V gene data show CDR1 as MNHEY and CDR2 as SMNVEV (reference sequence). Trimming cost V 4 bases and J 7 bases; bases outside gene matches: 12. This CDR3 reads CASSYTGLAGGRNTQYF. The CDR3 bases are TGTGCCAGCAGTTATACGGGACTAGCGGGTGGCAGGAATACGCAGTATTTT.

This clone was seen just once. The chain combines TRBV7-2 with TRBJ1-1, with 8 nucleotides matching TRBD1. V gave up 4 bases and J gave up 0 bases; unmatched junction bases: 1. This CDR3 is 14 amino acids long. Germline V gene lookup returns CDR1 SGHTA and CDR2 FQGNSA. The chain's CDR3 is CASSSDRVNTEAFF. CDR3 in DNA: TGTGCCAGCAGCTCGGACAGGGTGAACACTGAAGCTTTCTTT.

The gene calls are TRBV6-6 and TRBJ1-1; tentative D call: TRBD1 (5 bases). The CDR3 extends over 14 amino acids. CDR1 is MNHNY and CDR2 is SVGAGI in the germline V gene (reference sequence). Between the trimmed V and J ends, which lost 4 bases and 0 bases, there was a span of 9 bases. Here the CDR3 reads CASSSTVLNTEAFF. CDR3 coding DNA: TGTGCCAGCAGTTCGACAGTGCTGAACACTGAAGCTTTCTTT.

The genes are TRBV28 and TRBJ1-2, with D possibly being TRBD1 (6 bases). This CDR3 has 13 residues. Germline values: CDR1 MDHEN, CDR2 SYDVKM. Trimming left V 8 bases short and J 8 bases short, with 18 bases between. As DNA, the CDR3 is TGTGCCAGCGAATCGGGGACAAGGAGCGGCTACACCTTC. Translated, it gives CASESGTRSGYTF.

The V and J genes are TRBV5-4 and TRBJ1-3; no reliable D call. Trimming left V 0 bases short and J 4 bases short, with 8 bases between. The CDR3 has 14 amino acids. Per the germline V gene, CDR1 is SGHNT and CDR2 is YYREEE (reference sequence). The CDR3 spells CASSLAGAGNTIYF. For the CDR3, the DNA is TGTGCCAGCAGCTTGGCAGGTGCGGGAAACACCATATATTTT. Using reference TRBV5-4 and TRBJ1-3 for the parts outside the CDR3, the full variable domain is ETGVTQSPTHLIKTRGQQVTLRCSSQSGHNTVSWYQQALGQGPQFIFQYYREEENGRGNFPPRFSGLQFPNYSSELNVNALELDDSALYLCASSLAGAGNTIYFGEGSWLTVV.

The chain couples TRBV9 to TRBJ1-6, with D unclear. The germline V gene encodes CDR1 SGDLS and CDR2 YYNGEE. The CDR3 contains 15 residues. V lost 0 bases to trimming and J lost 7 bases, with 11 bases between them. The CDR3 is CASSVGVGPNSPLHF. DNA for the CDR3: TGTGCCAGCAGCGTAGGAGTGGGCCCAAATTCACCCCTCCACTTT.

This clone is a singleton in its sample. This chain joins TRBV7-3 and TRBJ1-1; the D is unclear. The germline gives CDR1 SGHTA, CDR2 FQGTGA. This CDR3 region has 13 residues. The germline V and J ends were trimmed by 2 bases and 3 bases, with 7 bases remaining between them. CDR3 residues: CASSLSRDTEAFF. The CDR3 coding sequence is TGTGCCAGCAGCTTATCACGGGACACTGAAGCTTTCTTT.

The rearrangement joins TRBV9 to TRBJ2-4, with D maybe TRBD1 (5 bases). Trimming took 0 bases from V and 8 from J, leaving 6 bases between them. Germline V gives CDR1 SGDLS, CDR2 YYNGEE. The length of the CDR3 is 12 residues. CDR3 loop: CASSVEGHIQYF. In DNA form, the CDR3 reads TGTGCCAGCAGCGTAGAGGGGCACATTCAGTACTTC.

J is TRBJ1-1 and V is TRBV5-6; no clear D gene. Germline lookup yields CDR1 SGHDT and CDR2 YYEEEE. CDR3 length: 12 residues. V was clipped by 0 bases and J by 2 bases, with 2 bases between them. This CDR3 is CASSLVNTEAFF. The CDR3 DNA is TGTGCCAGCAGCTTGGTAAACACTGAAGCTTTCTTT.

V gene TRBV5-1 combines with J gene TRBJ1-1; D is uncertain. Germline CDR1 reads SGHRS; CDR2 reads YFSETQ. The CDR3 loop spans 16 amino acids. The V end was cut by 5 bases, the J end by 4 bases, with 21 bases between. CDR3 protein: CASSQGSGLTFTEAFF. For the CDR3, the DNA is TGCGCCAGCAGTCAAGGAAGTGGACTTACATTCACTGAAGCTTTCTTT. Variable domain in full (rest from reference TRBV5-1 and TRBJ1-1): KAGVTQTPRYLIKTRGQQVTLSCSPISGHRSVSWYQQTPGQGLQFLFEYFSETQRNKGNFPGRFSGRQFSNSRSEMNVSTLELGDSALYLCASSQGSGLTFTEAFFGQGTRLTVV.

The CDR3 DNA sequence: TGTGCCAGTAAGGACAGACCTGATATCGCTGGGGCCAACGTCCTGACTTTC. Translated, it gives CASKDRPDIAGANVLTF. The chain employs TRBV19 and TRBJ2-6; perhaps TRBD1 as D (6 bases). Germline V lookup: CDR1 LNHDA, CDR2 SQIVND (reference sequence). This CDR3 is 17 amino acids long. V lost 7 bases and J 2 bases, leaving 18 bases between the germline ends.

The V call is TRBV5-1, the J call TRBJ1-2; D unresolved. Germline assignment: CDR1 SGHRS and CDR2 YFSETQ. The germline V and J ends were trimmed by 0 bases and 8 bases, with 11 bases remaining between them. CDR3 length: 13 amino acids. CDR3 region: CASSLAGIVGYTF. The DNA for the CDR3 is TGCGCCAGCAGCTTGGCGGGGATTGTAGGCTACACCTTC. The entire variable domain, with the rest obtained from reference TRBV5-1 and TRBJ1-2, is as follows: KAGVTQTPRYLIKTRGQQVTLSCSPISGHRSVSWYQQTPGQGLQFLFEYFSETQRNKGNFPGRFSGRQFSNSRSEMNVSTLELGDSALYLCASSLAGIVGYTFGSGTRLTVV.

The J gene is TRBJ2-7, the V gene TRBV5-1; 10 nucleotides match TRBD1. V shed 4 bases, J shed 5 bases, and the junction held 6 bases outside the gene matches. Germline V gives CDR1 SGHRS, CDR2 YFSETQ. The CDR3 is made up of 14 amino acids. CDR3 region: CASSRGTGANEQYF. Written as DNA, the CDR3 is TGCGCCAGCAGCAGGGGGACAGGGGCCAACGAGCAGTACTTC.

The chain joins TRBV6-1 to TRBJ2-7; D is possibly TRBD1 (6 bases). CDR1 and CDR2 (germline): MNHNS, SASEGT. The V and J ends lost 2 bases and 3 bases respectively, with 14 bases between them. This CDR3 contains 15 residues. CDR3 loop: CASSEYLGQSYEQYF. In nucleotides, the CDR3 is TGTGCCAGCAGTGAATATTTAGGACAGAGCTACGAGCAGTACTTC.

This chain joins TRBV12-5 and TRBJ2-1, with D maybe TRBD2 (6 bases). CDR1 LGHNT and CDR2 FRNRAP come from the germline V gene. The V gene lost 1 base and the J gene lost 5 bases, with 18 bases spanning the gap. There are 17 residues in the CDR3. As DNA, the CDR3 is TGTGCTAGTGGTTTGGGGGTGCGGGAAGGTCCTAACAATGAGCAGTTCTTC. Amino acids: CASGLGVREGPNNEQFF.

This chain uses TRBV7-2 with TRBJ2-7; D possibly corresponds to TRBD1 (6 bases). Germline V gene sequence: CDR1 SGHTA, CDR2 FQGNSA. Deletions cut 4 bases from V and 6 bases from J, with 16 bases between. CDR3 length: 14 residues. The CDR3 nucleotides are TGTGCCAGCAGCTCAAACCCCAGGGGCGGCGAGCAGTACTTC. Its protein is CASSSNPRGGEQYF.

CDR3 bases: TGTGCCATCAGTGAAGGAGCTAATAGCAATCAGCCCCAGCATTTT. Translation gives CAISEGANSNQPQHF. This sequence joins TRBV10-3 and TRBJ1-5; D gene unclear. V shed 3 bases and J shed 0 bases, with 9 bases lying between them. Germline CDR1 reads ENHRY; CDR2 reads SYGVKD. The CDR3 extends over 15 amino acids.

V is TRBV2 and J is TRBJ2-1; weak D call: TRBD1 (6 bases). Trimming stripped 7 bases from V and 3 bases from J, with 19 bases between. The CDR3 runs 16 residues. Germline CDR1 SNHLY, CDR2 FYNNEI. The CDR3 region is CASTKSGQSGYNEQFF. The CDR3 nucleotides read TGTGCCAGCACTAAGTCGGGACAATCGGGCTACAATGAGCAGTTCTTC.

J is TRBJ1-1 and V is TRBV30; D ambiguous. Trimming shortened V by 8 bases and J by 1 base, and 17 bases separated the two germline ends. The CDR3 runs to 14 residues. CDR1 GTSNPN and CDR2 SVGIG come from the germline V gene (reference sequence). CDR3 nucleotide sequence: TGTGCCCATACATCGGGGAAGGGGAACACTGAAGCTTTCTTT. Residues: CAHTSGKGNTEAFF.

The chain is built from TRBV6-5 and TRBJ2-5, with D tentatively TRBD2 (6 bases). The CDR3 consists of 16 residues. The V end was cut by 0 bases, the J end by 2 bases, with 13 bases between. Germline V gene lookup returns CDR1 MNHEY and CDR2 SVGAGI. The CDR3 region is CASSYSPGLAQETQYF. DNA for the CDR3: TGTGCCAGCAGTTACTCTCCGGGACTCGCTCAAGAGACCCAGTACTTC.

V gene TRBV5-1 combines with J gene TRBJ2-1; 12 positions match TRBD2. CDR3 length: 15 residues. The V gene's germline CDR1 is SGHRS and CDR2 YFSETQ. With 4 bases clipped from V and 8 bases from J, the junction kept 7 bases outside the gene matches. The CDR3 nucleotides read TGCGCCAGCAGCGACCTAGCGGGAGGGCCCGATGAGCAGTTCTTC. This sequence encodes CASSDLAGGPDEQFF. Full variable domain (outside the CDR3, taken from reference TRBV5-1 and TRBJ2-1): KAGVTQTPRYLIKTRGQQVTLSCSPISGHRSVSWYQQTPGQGLQFLFEYFSETQRNKGNFPGRFSGRQFSNSRSEMNVSTLELGDSALYLCASSDLAGGPDEQFFGPGTRLTVL.

The genes are TRBV27 and TRBJ1-1; D uncertain. V lost 0 bases and J lost 3, with 11 bases in between. CDR1 MNHEY and CDR2 SMNVEV come from the germline V gene (reference sequence). There are 15 residues in the CDR3. The CDR3 DNA reads as TGTGCCAGCAGTTTATCGAGGATTTACCACACTGAAGCTTTCTTT. Its translation is CASSLSRIYHTEAFF.

This chain uses TRBV19 with TRBJ1-5, with 9 bases lining up with TRBD1. CDR3 length: 14 residues. Germline trimming cut 3 bases from V and 7 bases from J; bases unmatched to any gene: 4. In germline, CDR1 is LNHDA, CDR2 SQIVND (reference sequence). DNA for the CDR3: TGTGCCAGTAGTATCCGGGACAGGGCACAGCCCCAGCATTTT. Its protein is CASSIRDRAQPQHF.

The chain couples TRBV6-5 to TRBJ2-1; 7 bases are a match to TRBD1. Germline trimming cut 5 bases from V and 4 bases from J; bases unmatched to any gene: 5. The CDR3 loop spans 14 amino acids. Germline CDR1 reads MNHEY; CDR2 reads SVGAGI. The chain's CDR3 is CASSLLGQYNEQFF. The CDR3 nucleotides read TGTGCCAGCAGTCTACTGGGACAGTACAATGAGCAGTTCTTC.